Listed here is a single T cell receptor beta chain. The data belong to a study of vaccination and CD4 T cells after COVID-19. Across the study: Early (day 14) and late (days 161 to 241) post-vaccine samples came from a few convalescent patients.

TCRdb ran MiXCR on the PCR reads and lists one entry per CDR3 protein. In the table there are 25,000 to 30,000 distinct CDR3 sequences, 45% to 65% of which are singletons. Time point: late sampling 161 to 241 days after vaccination in three convalescent patients. Positive PCR tests came between March and December 2020, ahead of the US Alpha, Beta and Delta variants. The CDR3 loop spans 14 amino acids. The germline CDR1 and CDR2 sequences are DFQATT and SNEGSKA (reference sequence). V lost 6 bases to trimming and J lost 3 bases, with 15 bases between them. The sample consisted of CD4+ T cells from blood, taken about 7 months after SARS-CoV-2 vaccination. The rearrangement joins TRBV20-1 to TRBJ2-1; a possible D gene is TRBD2 (6 bases). This clonotype was obtained from a human donor who had recovered from COVID-19. CDR3 DNA: TGCAGTGCCGCCAGACTAGTGTACTACAATGAGCAGTTCTTC. This codes for CSAARLVYYNEQFF.